The clone carrying this TCR beta chain was seen repeatedly, ten times or more. Its matching antigen is unknown. Regarding time point: longitudinal time-point 2. The data originate from a study of neurological immune-mediated disorders. Overall study context: The study included around 35 multiple sclerosis patients, some 30 relapsing-remitting and 3 secondary progressive.

Template-switch 5'RACE cDNA synthesis added a 10-nucleotide unique molecular identifier. One entry per CDR3 protein, called by TCRdb with MiXCR from the 5' RACE reads. Of about 80,000 distinct CDR3 sequences listed, 5% to 6% are singletons. Study-wide results and caveats: The phylogenetic placement of 18 of 34 multiple sclerosis patients' repertoires in one related-CDR3 cluster constitutes a possible signature. TCR clonal expansion peaked in HTLV-1-associated myelopathy patients and was lowest in multiple sclerosis patients.

Sequencing was done on a sample of PBMCs. This clonotype originated in a woman in her sixties or seventies with multiple sclerosis.

CDR3 bases: TGCAGCGTCGCCCCGGGACTAGAAGTGAACATTCAGTACTTC. Residues: CSVAPGLEVNIQYF. The V and J genes are TRBV29-1 and TRBJ2-4; TRBD2 agrees at 8 bases. There are 14 residues in the CDR3. Germline trimming cut 6 bases from V and 7 bases from J; bases unmatched to any gene: 11. Per germline, CDR1 SQVTM and CDR2 ANQGSEA.